This note documents a single T cell receptor beta chain sequence. The antigen remains unidentified. This entry comes from a study of T cell responses to AZD1222 COVID-19 vaccine. General study points: Donor demographics were predominantly white British with a female majority; clonal diversity may be underestimated.

Sequencing used immunoSEQ multiplex PCR; TCRdb keeps in-frame clones, though not all of them. Of some 120,000 clones in the sample, approximately 85% are singletons; the top ten hold about 1.6%. CDR1 and CDR2 (germline): SGHNT, YENEEA. The V segment lost 2 bases and the J segment 0 bases; nucleotides outside the gene matches: 7. The CDR3 covers 19 residues. This receptor was identified in an adult in good health. Sequencing used peripheral blood, obtained on day 0 of AZD1222 vaccination. This chain uses TRBV11-3 with TRBJ2-4; 13 bases match TRBD2. Here the CDR3 reads CASSLRGLAGTPAKNIQYF. The CDR3 nucleotides read TGTGCCAGCAGCTTAAGGGGACTAGCGGGAACCCCAGCCAAAAACATTCAGTACTTC.